This T cell receptor (beta chain) was identified in a study of graft-versus-host responses after intestinal transplantation. Study overall: The study gave all recipients anti-thymocyte globulin induction, then tacrolimus and steroids for about 3 years. Study outcomes and limitations: Detection of GvH clones occurred in recipient marrow, and some had their first appearance in ileum or blood.

Libraries were prepared by immunoSEQ multiplex PCR; TCRdb keeps only in-frame clonotypes and omits some of them. The sample gives roughly 60,000 clones, around 90% of which show up once; more than 2.5% is in the top ten. As to this clone: Its specificity is unknown.

Sequencing was performed on PBMCs, taken roughly 120 days after intestinal transplantation. The TCR comes from a human patient who received an intestinal transplant, so some T cells may come from the graft donor.

DNA of the CDR3: TGTGCCAGCAGCGAAGCGGGAGGGCTCTACGAGCAGTACTTC. Translated, it gives CASSEAGGLYEQYF. The chain combines TRBV7-8 with TRBJ2-7, with 10 bases that match TRBD2. With 5 bases clipped from V and 3 bases from J, the junction kept 4 bases outside the gene matches. The CDR3 has 14 amino acids. Germline V gene data show CDR1 as SGHVS and CDR2 as FQNEAQ.